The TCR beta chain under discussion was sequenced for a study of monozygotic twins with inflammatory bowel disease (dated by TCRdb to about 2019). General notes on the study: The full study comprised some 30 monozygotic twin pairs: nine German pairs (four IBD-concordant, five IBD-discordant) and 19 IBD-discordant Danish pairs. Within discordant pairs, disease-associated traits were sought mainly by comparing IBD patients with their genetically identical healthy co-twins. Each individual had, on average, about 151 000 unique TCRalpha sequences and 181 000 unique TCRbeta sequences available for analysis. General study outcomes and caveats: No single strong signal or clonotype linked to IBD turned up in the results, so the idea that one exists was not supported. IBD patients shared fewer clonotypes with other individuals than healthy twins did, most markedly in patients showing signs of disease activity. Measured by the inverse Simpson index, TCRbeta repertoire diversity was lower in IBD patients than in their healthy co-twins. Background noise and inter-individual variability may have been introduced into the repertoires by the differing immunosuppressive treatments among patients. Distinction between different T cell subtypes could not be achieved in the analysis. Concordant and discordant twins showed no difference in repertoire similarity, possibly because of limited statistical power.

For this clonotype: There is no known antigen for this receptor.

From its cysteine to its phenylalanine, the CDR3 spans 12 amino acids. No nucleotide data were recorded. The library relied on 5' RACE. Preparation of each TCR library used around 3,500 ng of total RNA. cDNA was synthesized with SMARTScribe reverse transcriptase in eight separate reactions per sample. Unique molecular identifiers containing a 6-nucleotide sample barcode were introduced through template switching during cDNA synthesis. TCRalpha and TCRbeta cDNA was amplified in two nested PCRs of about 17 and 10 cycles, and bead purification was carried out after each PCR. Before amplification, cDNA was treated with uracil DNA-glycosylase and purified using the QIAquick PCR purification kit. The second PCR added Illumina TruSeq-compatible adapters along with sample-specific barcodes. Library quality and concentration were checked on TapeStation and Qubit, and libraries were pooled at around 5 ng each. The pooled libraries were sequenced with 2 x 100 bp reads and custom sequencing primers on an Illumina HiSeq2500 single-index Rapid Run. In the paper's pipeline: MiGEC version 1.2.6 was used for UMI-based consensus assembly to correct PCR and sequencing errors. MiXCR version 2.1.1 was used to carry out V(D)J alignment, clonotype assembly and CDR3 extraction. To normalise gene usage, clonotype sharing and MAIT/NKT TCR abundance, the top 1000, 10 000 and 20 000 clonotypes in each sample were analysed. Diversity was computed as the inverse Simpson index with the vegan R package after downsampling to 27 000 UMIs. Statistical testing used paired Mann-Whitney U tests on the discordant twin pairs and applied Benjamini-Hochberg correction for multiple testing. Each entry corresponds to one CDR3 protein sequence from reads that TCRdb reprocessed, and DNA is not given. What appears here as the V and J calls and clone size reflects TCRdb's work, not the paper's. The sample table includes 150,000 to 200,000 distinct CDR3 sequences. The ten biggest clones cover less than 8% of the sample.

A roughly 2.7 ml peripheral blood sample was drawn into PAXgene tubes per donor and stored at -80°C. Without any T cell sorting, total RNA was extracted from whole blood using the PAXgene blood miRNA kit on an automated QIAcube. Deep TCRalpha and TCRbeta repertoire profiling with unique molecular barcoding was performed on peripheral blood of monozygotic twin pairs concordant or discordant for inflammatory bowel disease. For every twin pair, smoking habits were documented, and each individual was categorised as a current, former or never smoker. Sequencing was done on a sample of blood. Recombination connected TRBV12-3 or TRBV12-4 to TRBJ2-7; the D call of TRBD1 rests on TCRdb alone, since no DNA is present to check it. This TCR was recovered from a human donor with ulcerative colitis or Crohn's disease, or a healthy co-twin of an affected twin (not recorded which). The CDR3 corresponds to CASRTAGWEQYF.